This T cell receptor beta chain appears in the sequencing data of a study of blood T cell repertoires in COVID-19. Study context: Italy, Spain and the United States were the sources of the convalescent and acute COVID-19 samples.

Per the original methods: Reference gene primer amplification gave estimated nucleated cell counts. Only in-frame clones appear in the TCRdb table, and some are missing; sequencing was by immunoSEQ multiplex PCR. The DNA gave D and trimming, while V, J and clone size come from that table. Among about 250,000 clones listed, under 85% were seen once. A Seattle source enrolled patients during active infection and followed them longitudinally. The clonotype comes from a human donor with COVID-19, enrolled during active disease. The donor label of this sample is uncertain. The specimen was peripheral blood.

The CDR3 protein is CASSWREGQETQYF. Here the CDR3 DNA reads TGCGCCAGCAGCTGGCGGGAGGGCCAAGAGACCCAGTACTTC. The V and J genes are TRBV4-1 and TRBJ2-5, with 9 bases fitting TRBD2. Germline values: CDR1 MGHRA, CDR2 YSYEKL. V lost 5 bases and J lost 1; bases outside the gene matches: 2. This CDR3 spans 14 amino acids.